What follows describes a single T cell receptor (beta chain). V was clipped by 4 bases and J by 0 bases; unmatched bases: 6. Germline CDR1 is LGHDT and CDR2 is YNNKEL (reference sequence). This CDR3 comprises 16 residues. The data were produced by immunoSEQ multiplex PCR, yet TCRdb's version contains in-frame clones alone and is incomplete. The profile covers 55,000 to 70,000 clones, with 88% appearing a single time and about 20% taken by the ten largest. This record comes from a study of blood T cell repertoires in COVID-19. The clonotype was recovered from a woman in her 50s with active or convalescent COVID-19. Input material: peripheral blood. The chain couples TRBV3-1 (or the pseudogene TRBV3-2) to TRBJ2-3; TRBD2 matches 8 bases. CDR3 sequence: CASSLGLAGSTDTQYF. As DNA, the CDR3 is TGTGCCAGCAGCCTGGGGCTAGCGGGTAGCACAGATACGCAGTATTTT.